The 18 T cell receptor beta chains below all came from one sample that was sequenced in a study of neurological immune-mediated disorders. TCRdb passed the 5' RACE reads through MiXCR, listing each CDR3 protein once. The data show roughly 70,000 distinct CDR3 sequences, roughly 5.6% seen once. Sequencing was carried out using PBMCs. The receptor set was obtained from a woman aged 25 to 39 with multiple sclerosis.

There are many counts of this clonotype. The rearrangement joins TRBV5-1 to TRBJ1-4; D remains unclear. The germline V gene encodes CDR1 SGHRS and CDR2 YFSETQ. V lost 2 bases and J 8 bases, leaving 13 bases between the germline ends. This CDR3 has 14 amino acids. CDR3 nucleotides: TGCGCCAGCAGCTTTTACAGCCGGGGAGAAAAACTGTTTTTT. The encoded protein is CASSFYSRGEKLFF.

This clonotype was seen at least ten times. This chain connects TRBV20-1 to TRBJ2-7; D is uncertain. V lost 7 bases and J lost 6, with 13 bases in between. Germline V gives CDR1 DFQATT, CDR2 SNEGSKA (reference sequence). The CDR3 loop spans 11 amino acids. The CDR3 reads CSVKVGLEQYF. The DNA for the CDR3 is TGCAGTGTTAAAGTAGGTCTCGAGCAGTACTTC.

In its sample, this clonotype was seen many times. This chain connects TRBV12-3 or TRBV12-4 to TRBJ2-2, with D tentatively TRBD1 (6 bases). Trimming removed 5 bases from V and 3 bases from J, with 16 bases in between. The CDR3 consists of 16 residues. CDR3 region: CASSPGHTGHTGELFF. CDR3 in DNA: TGTGCCAGCAGTCCGGGACACACGGGACACACCGGGGAGCTGTTTTTT.

In DNA, the CDR3 is TGTGCCTCGCGGGCCTTGGGCTCTGGGGCCAACGTCCTGACTTTC. It codes for CASRALGSGANVLTF. V is TRBV7-8 and J is TRBJ2-6; a weak D match, TRBD2 (5 bases). Germline loops: CDR1 SGHVS, CDR2 FQNEAQ. There are 15 residues in the CDR3. The V gene lost 11 bases and the J gene lost 0 bases, with 14 bases spanning the gap.

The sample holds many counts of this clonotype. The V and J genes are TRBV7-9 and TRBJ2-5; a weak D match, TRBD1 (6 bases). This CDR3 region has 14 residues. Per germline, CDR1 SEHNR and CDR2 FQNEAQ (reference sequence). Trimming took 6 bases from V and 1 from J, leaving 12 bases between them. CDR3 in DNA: TGTGCCAGCAGGACGGACAGAACCCAAGAGACCCAGTACTTC. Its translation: CASRTDRTQETQYF.

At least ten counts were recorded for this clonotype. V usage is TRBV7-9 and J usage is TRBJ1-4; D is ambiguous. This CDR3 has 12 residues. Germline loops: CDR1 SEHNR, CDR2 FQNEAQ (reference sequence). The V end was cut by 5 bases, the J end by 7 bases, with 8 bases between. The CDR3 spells CASSPTAEKLFF. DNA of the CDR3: TGTGCCAGCAGCCCCACGGCTGAAAAACTGTTTTTT.

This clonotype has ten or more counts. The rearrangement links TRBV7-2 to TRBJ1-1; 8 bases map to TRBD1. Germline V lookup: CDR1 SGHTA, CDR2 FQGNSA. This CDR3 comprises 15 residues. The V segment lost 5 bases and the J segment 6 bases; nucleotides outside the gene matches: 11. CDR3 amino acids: CASSPARTGFAEAFF. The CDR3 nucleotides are TGTGCCAGCAGCCCAGCGCGGACAGGGTTTGCTGAAGCTTTCTTT.

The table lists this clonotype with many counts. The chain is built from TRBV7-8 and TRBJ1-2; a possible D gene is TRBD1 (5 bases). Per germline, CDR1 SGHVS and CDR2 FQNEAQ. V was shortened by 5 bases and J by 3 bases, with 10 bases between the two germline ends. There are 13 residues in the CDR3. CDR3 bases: TGTGCCAGCAGCCTTGGGGGGGACTATGGCTACACCTTC. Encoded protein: CASSLGGDYGYTF.

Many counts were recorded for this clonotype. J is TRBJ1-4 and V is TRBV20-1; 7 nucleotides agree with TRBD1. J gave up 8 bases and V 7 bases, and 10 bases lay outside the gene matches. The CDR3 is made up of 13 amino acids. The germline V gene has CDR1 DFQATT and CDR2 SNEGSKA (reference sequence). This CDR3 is CSGRGRGNEKLFF. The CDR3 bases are TGCAGTGGGAGGGGCAGGGGGAACGAAAAACTGTTTTTT.

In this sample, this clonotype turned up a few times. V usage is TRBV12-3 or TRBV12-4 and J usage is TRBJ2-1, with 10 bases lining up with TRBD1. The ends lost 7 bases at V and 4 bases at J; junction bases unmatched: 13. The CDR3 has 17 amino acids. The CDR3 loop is CASTPHRGDRGYNEQFF. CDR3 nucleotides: TGTGCCAGCACCCCTCATAGGGGGGACAGGGGTTACAATGAGCAGTTCTTC.

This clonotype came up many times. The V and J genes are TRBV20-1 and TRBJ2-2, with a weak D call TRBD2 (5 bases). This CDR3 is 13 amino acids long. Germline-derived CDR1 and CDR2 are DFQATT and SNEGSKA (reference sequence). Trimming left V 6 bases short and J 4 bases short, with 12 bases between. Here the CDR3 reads CSASRGSTGELFF. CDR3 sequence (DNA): TGCAGTGCCTCGAGAGGGTCCACCGGGGAGCTGTTTTTT.

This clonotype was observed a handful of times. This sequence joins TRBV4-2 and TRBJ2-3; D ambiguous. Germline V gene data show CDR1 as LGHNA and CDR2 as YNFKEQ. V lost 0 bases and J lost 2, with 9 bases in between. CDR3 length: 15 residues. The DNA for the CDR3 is TGTGCCAGCAGCCAAGAAGAGAGGTTCACAGATACGCAGTATTTT. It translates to CASSQEERFTDTQYF.

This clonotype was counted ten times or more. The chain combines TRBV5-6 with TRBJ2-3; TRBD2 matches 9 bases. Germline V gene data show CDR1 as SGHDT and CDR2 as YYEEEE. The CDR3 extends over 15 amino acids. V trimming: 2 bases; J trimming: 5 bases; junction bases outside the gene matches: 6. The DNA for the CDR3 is TGTGCCAGCAGCTTCACGACTAGCGGTAGAGATACGCAGTATTTT. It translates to CASSFTTSGRDTQYF.

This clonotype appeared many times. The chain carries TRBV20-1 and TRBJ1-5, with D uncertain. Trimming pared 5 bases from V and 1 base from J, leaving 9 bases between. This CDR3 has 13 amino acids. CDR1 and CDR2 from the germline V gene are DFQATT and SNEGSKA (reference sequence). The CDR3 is CSAGLDSNQPQHF. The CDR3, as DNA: TGCAGTGCTGGACTGGACAGCAATCAGCCCCAGCATTTT.

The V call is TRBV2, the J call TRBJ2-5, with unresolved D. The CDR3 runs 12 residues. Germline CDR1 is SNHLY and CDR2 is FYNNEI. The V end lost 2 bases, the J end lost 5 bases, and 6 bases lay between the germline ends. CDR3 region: CASSEIVETQYF. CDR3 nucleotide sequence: TGTGCCAGCAGTGAAATAGTCGAGACCCAGTACTTC.

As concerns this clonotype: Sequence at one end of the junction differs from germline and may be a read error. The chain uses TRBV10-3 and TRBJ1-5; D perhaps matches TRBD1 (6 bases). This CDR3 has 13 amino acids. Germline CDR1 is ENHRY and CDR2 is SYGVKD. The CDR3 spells CATAGASNQPQNF. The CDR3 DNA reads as TGTGCCACCGCGGGGGCCTCCAATCAGCCCCAGAATTTT.

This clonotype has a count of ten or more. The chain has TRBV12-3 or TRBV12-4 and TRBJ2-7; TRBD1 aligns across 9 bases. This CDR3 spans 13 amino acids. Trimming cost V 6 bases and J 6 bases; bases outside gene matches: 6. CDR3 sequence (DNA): TGTGCCAGCAGCTCGGACAGGGGACGCGAGCAGTACTTC. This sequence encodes CASSSDRGREQYF.

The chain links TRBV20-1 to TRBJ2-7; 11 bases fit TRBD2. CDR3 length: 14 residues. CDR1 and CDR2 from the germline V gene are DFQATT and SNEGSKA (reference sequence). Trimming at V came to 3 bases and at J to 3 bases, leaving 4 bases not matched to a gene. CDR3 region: CSARSSGGDYEQYF. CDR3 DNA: TGCAGTGCTAGGAGTAGCGGGGGGGACTACGAGCAGTACTTC.